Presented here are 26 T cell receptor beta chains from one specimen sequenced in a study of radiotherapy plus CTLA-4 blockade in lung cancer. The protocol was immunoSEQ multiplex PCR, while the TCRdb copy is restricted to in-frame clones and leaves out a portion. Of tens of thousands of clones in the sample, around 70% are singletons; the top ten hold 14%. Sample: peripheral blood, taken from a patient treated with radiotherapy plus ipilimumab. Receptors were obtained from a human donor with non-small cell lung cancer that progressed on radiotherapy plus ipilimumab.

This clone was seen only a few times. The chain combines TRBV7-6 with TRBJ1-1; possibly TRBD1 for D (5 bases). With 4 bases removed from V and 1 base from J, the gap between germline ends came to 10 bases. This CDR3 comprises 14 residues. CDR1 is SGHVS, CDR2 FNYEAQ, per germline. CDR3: CASSSQGSNTEAFF. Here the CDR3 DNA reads TGTGCCAGCAGCTCCCAGGGATCGAACACTGAAGCTTTCTTT.

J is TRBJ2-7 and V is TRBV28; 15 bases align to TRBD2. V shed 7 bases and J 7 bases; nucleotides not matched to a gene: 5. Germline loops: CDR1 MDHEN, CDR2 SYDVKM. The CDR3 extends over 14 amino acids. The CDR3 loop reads CASKGLAGGGEQYF. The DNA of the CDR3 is TGTGCCAGCAAGGGACTAGCGGGAGGAGGTGAGCAGTACTTC.

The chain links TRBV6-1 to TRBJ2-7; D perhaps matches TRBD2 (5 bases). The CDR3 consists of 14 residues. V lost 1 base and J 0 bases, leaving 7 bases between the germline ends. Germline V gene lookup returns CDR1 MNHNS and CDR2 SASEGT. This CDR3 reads CASSEGAGSYEQYF. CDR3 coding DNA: TGTGCCAGCAGTGAAGGCGCGGGCTCCTACGAGCAGTACTTC.

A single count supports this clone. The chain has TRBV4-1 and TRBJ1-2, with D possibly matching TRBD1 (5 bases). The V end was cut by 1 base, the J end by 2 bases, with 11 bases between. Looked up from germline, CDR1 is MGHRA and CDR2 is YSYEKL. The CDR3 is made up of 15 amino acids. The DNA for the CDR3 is TGCGCCAGCAGCCAAGGCCCGGACATAAACTATGGCTACACCTTC. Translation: CASSQGPDINYGYTF.

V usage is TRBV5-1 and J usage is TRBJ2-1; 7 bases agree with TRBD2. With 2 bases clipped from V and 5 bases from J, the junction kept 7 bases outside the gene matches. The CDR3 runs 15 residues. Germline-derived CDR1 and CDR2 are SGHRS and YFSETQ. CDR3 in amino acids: CASSLRLAQNNEQFF. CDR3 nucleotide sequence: TGCGCCAGCAGCTTAAGACTAGCTCAAAACAATGAGCAGTTCTTC.

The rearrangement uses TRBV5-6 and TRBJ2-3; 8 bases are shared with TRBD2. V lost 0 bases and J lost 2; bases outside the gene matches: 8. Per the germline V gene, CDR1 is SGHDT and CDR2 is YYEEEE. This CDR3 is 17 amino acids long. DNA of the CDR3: TGTGCCAGCAGCTTGGGCGGGGCGGGGGGACCCACAGATACGCAGTATTTT. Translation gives CASSLGGAGGPTDTQYF.

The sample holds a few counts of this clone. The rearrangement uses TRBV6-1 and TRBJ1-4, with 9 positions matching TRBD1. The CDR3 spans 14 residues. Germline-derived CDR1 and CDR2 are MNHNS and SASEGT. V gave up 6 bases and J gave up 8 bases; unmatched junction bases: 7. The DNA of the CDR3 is TGTGCCAGCAGGAGGGGACAGGGAGAAGAAAAACTGTTTTTT. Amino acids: CASRRGQGEEKLFF.

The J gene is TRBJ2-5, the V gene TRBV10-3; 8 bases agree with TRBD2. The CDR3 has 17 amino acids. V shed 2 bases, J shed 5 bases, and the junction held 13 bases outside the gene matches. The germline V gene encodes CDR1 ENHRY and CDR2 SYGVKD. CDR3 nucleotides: TGTGCCATCAGTGAGCCGTCACTGACTAGCGCTTGGGAGACCCAGTACTTC. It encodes CAISEPSLTSAWETQYF.

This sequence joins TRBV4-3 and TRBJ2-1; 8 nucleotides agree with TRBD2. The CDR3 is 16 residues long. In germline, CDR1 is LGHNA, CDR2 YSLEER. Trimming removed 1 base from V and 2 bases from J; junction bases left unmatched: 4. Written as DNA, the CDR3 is TGCGCCAGCAGCCAAGGGTCGGGGGGGACCTACAATGAGCAGTTCTTC. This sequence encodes CASSQGSGGTYNEQFF.

The CDR3 DNA reads TGTGCCAGCAGTCGGGTCGGCATCTCCTATAATTCACCCCTCCACTTT. It yields the protein CASSRVGISYNSPLHF. This chain links TRBV28 with TRBJ1-6; no reliable D call. The CDR3 is 16 residues long. Germline V gene lookup returns CDR1 MDHEN and CDR2 SYDVKM. The V and J ends lost 5 bases and 0 bases respectively, with 11 bases between them.

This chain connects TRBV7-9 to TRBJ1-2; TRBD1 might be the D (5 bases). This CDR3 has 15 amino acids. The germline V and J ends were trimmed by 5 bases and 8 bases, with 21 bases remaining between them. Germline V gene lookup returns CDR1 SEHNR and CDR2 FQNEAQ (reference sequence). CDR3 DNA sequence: TGTGCCAGCAGCCCAATTTTGCAGGGAATGAGAGGCTACACCTTC. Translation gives CASSPILQGMRGYTF.

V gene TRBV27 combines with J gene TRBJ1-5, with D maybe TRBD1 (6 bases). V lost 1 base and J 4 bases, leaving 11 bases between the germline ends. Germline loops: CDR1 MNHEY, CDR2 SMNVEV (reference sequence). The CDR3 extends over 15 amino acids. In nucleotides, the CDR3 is TGTGCCAGCAGTTTATTCGGTACAGGGAATCAGCCCCAGCATTTT. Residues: CASSLFGTGNQPQHF.

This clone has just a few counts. The CDR3 region has the DNA TGTGCCACCAGCAGCGGGGGCCTCCTCTACAATGAGCAGTTCTTC. This sequence encodes CATSSGGLLYNEQFF. This chain links TRBV15 with TRBJ2-1; TRBD1 or TRBD2 may be the D gene (6 bases each). This CDR3 comprises 15 residues. V lost 3 bases and J lost 3, with 12 bases in between. Germline assignment: CDR1 LNHNV and CDR2 YYDKDF (reference sequence).

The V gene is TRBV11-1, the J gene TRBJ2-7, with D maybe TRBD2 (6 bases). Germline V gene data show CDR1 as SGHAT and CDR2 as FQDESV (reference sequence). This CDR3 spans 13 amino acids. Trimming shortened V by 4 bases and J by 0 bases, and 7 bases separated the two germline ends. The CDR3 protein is CASSSTSSYEQYF. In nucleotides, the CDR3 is TGTGCCAGCAGCTCGACTAGCTCCTACGAGCAGTACTTC. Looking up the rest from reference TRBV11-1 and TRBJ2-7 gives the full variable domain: EAEVAQSPRYKITEKSQAVAFWCDPISGHATLYWYRQILGQGPELLVQFQDESVVDDSQLPKDRFSAERLKGVDSTLKIQPAELGDSAMYLCASSSTSSYEQYFGPGTRLTVT.

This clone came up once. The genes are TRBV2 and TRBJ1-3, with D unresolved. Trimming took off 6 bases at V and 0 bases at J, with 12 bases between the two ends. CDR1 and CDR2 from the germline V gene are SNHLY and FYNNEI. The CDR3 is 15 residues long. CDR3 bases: TGTGCCAGCAGCTCAAGGGCCCTCTCTGGAAACACCATATATTTT. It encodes CASSSRALSGNTIYF.

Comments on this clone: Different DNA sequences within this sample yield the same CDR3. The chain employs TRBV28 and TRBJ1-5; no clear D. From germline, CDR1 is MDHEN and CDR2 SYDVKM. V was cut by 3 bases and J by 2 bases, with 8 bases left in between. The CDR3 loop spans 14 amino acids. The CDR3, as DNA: TGTGCCAGCAGTTTGTTTACAGGCAATCAGCCCCAGCATTTT. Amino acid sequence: CASSLFTGNQPQHF.

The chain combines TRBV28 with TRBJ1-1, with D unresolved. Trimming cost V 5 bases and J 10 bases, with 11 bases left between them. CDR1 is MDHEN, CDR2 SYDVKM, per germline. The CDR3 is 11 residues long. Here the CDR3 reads CASSPGRGAFF. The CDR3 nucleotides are TGTGCCAGCAGTCCAGGACGTGGAGCTTTCTTT.

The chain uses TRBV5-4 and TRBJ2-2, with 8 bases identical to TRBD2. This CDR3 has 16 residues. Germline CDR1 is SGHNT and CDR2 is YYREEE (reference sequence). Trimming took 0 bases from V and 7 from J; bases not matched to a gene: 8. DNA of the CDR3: TGTGCCAGCAGCTTGGCGCAGCGGGGGCCGGGCGGGGAGCTGTTTTTT. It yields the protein CASSLAQRGPGGELFF.

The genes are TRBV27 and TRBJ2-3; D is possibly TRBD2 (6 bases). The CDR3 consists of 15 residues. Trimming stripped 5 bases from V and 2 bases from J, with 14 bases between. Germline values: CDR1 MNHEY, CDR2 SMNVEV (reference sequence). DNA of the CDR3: TGTGCCAGCAGTCCGCGGGGACCAATCACAGATACGCAGTATTTT. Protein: CASSPRGPITDTQYF.

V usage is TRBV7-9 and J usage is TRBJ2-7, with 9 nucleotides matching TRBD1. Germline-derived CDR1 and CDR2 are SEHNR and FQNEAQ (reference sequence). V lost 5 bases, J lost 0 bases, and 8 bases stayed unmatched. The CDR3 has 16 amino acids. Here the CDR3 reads CASSPGVTGGSYEQYF. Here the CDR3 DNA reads TGTGCCAGCAGCCCCGGCGTGACAGGGGGCTCCTACGAGCAGTACTTC.

CDR3 nucleotide sequence: TGTGCCAGCAGCTCGGGACAGACGAACACTGAAGCTTTCTTT. Translated: CASSSGQTNTEAFF. The chain uses TRBV5-6 and TRBJ1-1; 7 positions agree with TRBD1. The germline CDR1 and CDR2 sequences are SGHDT and YYEEEE. J was trimmed by 1 base and V by 3 bases; bases with no gene match: 3. The length of the CDR3 is 14 residues.

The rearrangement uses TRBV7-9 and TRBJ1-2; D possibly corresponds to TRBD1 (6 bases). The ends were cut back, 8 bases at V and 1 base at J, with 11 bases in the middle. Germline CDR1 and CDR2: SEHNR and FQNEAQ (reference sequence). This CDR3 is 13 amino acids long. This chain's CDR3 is CASETGLNYGYTF. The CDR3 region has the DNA TGTGCCAGCGAGACAGGCCTTAACTATGGCTACACCTTC. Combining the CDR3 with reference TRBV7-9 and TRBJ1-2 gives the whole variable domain DTGVSQNPRHKITKRGQNVTFRCDPISEHNRLYWYRQTLGQGPEFLTYFQNEAQLEKSRLLSDRFSAERPKGSFSTLEIQRTEQGDSAMYLCASETGLNYGYTFGSGTRLTVV.

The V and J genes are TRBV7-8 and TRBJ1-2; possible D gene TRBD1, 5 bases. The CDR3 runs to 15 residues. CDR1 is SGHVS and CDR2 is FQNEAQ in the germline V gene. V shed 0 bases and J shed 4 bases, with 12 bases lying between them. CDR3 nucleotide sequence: TGTGCCAGCAGCTTAGCGGCAGGGCTGGCCTATGGCTACACCTTC. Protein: CASSLAAGLAYGYTF. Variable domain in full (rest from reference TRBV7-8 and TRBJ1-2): GAGVSQSPRYKVAKRGQDVALRCDPISGHVSLFWYQQALGQGPEFLTYFQNEAQLDKSGLPSDRFFAERPEGSVSTLKIQRTQQEDSAVYLCASSLAAGLAYGYTFGSGTRLTVV.

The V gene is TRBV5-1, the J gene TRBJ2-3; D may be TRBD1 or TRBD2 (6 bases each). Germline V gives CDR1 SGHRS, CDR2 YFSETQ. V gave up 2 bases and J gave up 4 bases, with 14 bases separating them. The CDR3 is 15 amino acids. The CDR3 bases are TGCGCCAGCAGCTTCCGGGGGCGCCGGGCAGATACGCAGTATTTT. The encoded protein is CASSFRGRRADTQYF.

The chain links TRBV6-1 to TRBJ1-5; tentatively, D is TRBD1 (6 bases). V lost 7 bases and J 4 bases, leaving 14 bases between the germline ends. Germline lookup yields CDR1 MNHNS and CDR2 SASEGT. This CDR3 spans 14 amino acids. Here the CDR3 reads CASKTLDRNQPQHF. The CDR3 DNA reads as TGTGCCAGCAAGACACTGGACAGAAATCAGCCCCAGCATTTT.

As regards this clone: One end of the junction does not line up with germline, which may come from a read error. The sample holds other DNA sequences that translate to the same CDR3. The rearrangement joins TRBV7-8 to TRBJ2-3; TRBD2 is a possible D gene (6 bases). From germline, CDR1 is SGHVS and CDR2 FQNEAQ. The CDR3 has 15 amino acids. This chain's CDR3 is CASSSPRGSADTQYF. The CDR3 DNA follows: TGTGCCAGCAGCTCCCCCCGGGGGTCGGCAGATACGCAGTATTTC.